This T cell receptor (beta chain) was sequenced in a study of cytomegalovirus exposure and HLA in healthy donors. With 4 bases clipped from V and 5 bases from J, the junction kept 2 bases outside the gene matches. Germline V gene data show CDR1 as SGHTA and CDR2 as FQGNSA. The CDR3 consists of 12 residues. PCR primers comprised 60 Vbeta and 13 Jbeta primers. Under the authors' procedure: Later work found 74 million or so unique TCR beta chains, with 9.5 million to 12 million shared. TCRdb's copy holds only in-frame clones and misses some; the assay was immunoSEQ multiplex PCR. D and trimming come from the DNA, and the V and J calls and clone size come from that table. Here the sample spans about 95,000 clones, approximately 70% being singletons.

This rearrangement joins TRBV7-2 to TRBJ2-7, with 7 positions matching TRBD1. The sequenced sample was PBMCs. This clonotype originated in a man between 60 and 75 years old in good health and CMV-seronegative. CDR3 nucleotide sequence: TGTGCCAGCAGCTCCCAGGGGGACGAGCAGTACTTC. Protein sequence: CASSSQGDEQYF.